This passage covers 5 T cell receptor beta chains from one sample sequenced in a study of CD8 T cells in Susac syndrome. The RNA, about 0.5 to 1 ug, was put through reverse transcription using random hexamers. TCRdb re-called the immunoSEQ multiplex PCR reads through MiXCR, storing one row per CDR3 protein. The table includes approximately 140,000 distinct CDR3 sequences, 90% to 95% detected once. Source material: CD8+ T cells from PBMCs. The source is a human donor in good health.

V and J are TRBV5-6 and TRBJ2-1; 9 bases fit TRBD2. CDR1 SGHDT and CDR2 YYEEEE come from the germline V gene. The length of the CDR3 is 16 residues. With 0 bases clipped from V and 2 bases from J, the junction kept 3 bases outside the gene matches. For the CDR3, the DNA is TGTGCCAGCAGCTTGGGGACTAGCGCTCCCTACAATGAGCAGTTCTTC. This gives the protein CASSLGTSAPYNEQFF.

V and J are TRBV11-1 and TRBJ2-7; 9 bases match TRBD1. V lost 5 bases, J lost 5 bases, and 4 bases stayed unmatched. The CDR3 runs 13 residues. Per the germline V gene, CDR1 is SGHAT and CDR2 is FQDESV (reference sequence). The CDR3: CASSPGTGNEQYF. The CDR3 DNA follows: TGTGCCAGCAGCCCGGGGACAGGGAACGAGCAGTACTTC.

The chain recombines TRBV7-8 with TRBJ2-5; D is unresolved. Trimming stripped 5 bases from V and 4 bases from J, with 11 bases between. The CDR3 consists of 13 residues. Germline V CDR1 and CDR2: SGHVS, FQNEAQ. CDR3 loop: CASSGASAETQYF. CDR3 nucleotides: TGTGCCAGCAGCGGTGCGAGCGCAGAGACCCAGTACTTC.

J is TRBJ1-1 and V is TRBV30; D unclear. The ends were cut back, 0 bases at V and 0 bases at J, with 5 bases in the middle. CDR3 length: 13 amino acids. Germline V gene data show CDR1 as GTSNPN and CDR2 as SVGIG (reference sequence). The CDR3 DNA reads TGTGCCTGGAGTGTCGCGTTGAACACTGAAGCTTTCTTT. As protein: CAWSVALNTEAFF.

This chain links TRBV9 with TRBJ2-3; TRBD1 matches 7 bases. The CDR3 contains 15 residues. Germline V lookup: CDR1 SGDLS, CDR2 YYNGEE. V gave up 4 bases and J gave up 6 bases; unmatched junction bases: 11. The CDR3: CASSPRTGSRDTQYF. As DNA, the CDR3 is TGTGCCAGCAGCCCTCGGACAGGAAGCAGGGATACGCAGTATTTT.